The 29 T cell receptor beta chains reported below all come from one sample, sequenced in a study of blood T cell repertoires in COVID-19. Only in-frame clones appear in the TCRdb table, and some are missing; sequencing was by immunoSEQ multiplex PCR. The sample lists some 190,000 clones, about 88% seen once, with around 1.2% in the top ten. Source material: peripheral blood. These TCRs come from a man under 40 with acute or convalescent COVID-19.

The chain links TRBV7-3 to TRBJ2-2, with 7 bases matching TRBD1. Per germline, CDR1 SGHTA and CDR2 FQGTGA. The CDR3 is 16 residues long. V shed 2 bases and J 2 bases; nucleotides not matched to a gene: 5. CDR3 amino acids: CASSLGGQANTGELFF. CDR3 in DNA: TGTGCCAGCAGCTTAGGAGGACAGGCTAACACCGGGGAGCTGTTTTTT.

The V and J genes are TRBV6-5 and TRBJ1-2, with D possibly matching TRBD1 (5 bases). Trimming pared 5 bases from V and 2 bases from J, leaving 12 bases between. Germline V gives CDR1 MNHEY, CDR2 SVGAGI. The CDR3 has 14 amino acids. CDR3 sequence reads: CASSPEEGNYGYTF. Written as DNA, the CDR3 is TGTGCCAGCAGTCCCGAGGAGGGGAACTATGGCTACACCTTC.

The gene calls are TRBV18 and TRBJ1-5, with TRBD1 matching over 9 bases. This CDR3 is 17 amino acids long. V was pared by 4 bases and J by 1 base, with 8 bases of the junction left unmatched. The germline V gene has CDR1 KGHSH and CDR2 LQKENI. The CDR3, as DNA: TGTGCCAGCTCACTCATTCCGGGACAGGGAAGCAATCAGCCCCAGCATTTT. It is translated as CASSLIPGQGSNQPQHF.

V gene TRBV6-5 combines with J gene TRBJ2-7, with 10 nucleotides matching TRBD1. The germline gives CDR1 MNHEY, CDR2 SVGAGI. Trimming removed 4 bases from V and 1 base from J; junction bases left unmatched: 4. This CDR3 has 15 amino acids. The CDR3 DNA reads as TGTGCCAGCAGTTCGGGACAGGGGCGTTCCTACGAGCAGTACTTC. It encodes CASSSGQGRSYEQYF.

This clone was observed a few times. The chain recombines TRBV5-1 with TRBJ2-7; 7 nucleotides line up with TRBD1. Germline V gene data show CDR1 as SGHRS and CDR2 as YFSETQ. CDR3 size: 14 residues. V lost 4 bases and J lost 2; bases outside the gene matches: 6. For the CDR3, the DNA is TGCGCCAGCAGCGCCACAGGGGCTCCCTACGAGCAGTACTTC. Translating it yields CASSATGAPYEQYF.

The rearrangement links TRBV4-1 to TRBJ1-2; D remains ambiguous. CDR3 size: 14 residues. Per germline, CDR1 MGHRA and CDR2 YSYEKL. Trimming removed 1 base at V and 1 base at J, with 7 bases between. CDR3 sequence (DNA): TGCGCCAGCAGCCAAGGGAGAGATAACTATGGCTACACCTTC. Protein: CASSQGRDNYGYTF.

J is TRBJ2-1 and V is TRBV2; the D gene is possibly TRBD2 (7 bases). The CDR3 is 11 amino acids. V lost 6 bases, J lost 16 bases, and 16 bases lay in between. Germline V gene data show CDR1 as SNHLY and CDR2 as FYNNEI. CDR3 amino acids: CASRNSRGLFF. CDR3 nucleotides: TGTGCCAGCAGAAATAGCAGGGGACTATTCTTC.

This chain joins TRBV30 and TRBJ1-2; a weak D match, TRBD1 (5 bases). CDR3 length equals 15 residues. Germline CDR1 and CDR2: GTSNPN and SVGIG (reference sequence). V lost 2 bases, J lost 8 bases, and 21 bases lay in between. CDR3 residues: CAWSHRGIHFEGYTF. CDR3 bases: TGTGCCTGGAGTCATCGGGGGATCCATTTTGAAGGCTACACCTTC.

Concerning this clone itself: The identical CDR3 is also encoded by other nucleotide sequences in the sample. The J gene is TRBJ2-3, the V gene TRBV18, with TRBD2 matching over 13 bases. The CDR3 is 15 amino acids. Per germline, CDR1 KGHSH and CDR2 LQKENI. V lost 6 bases, J lost 3 bases, and 3 bases stayed unmatched. In DNA form, the CDR3 reads TGTGCCAGCTCCCGGACTAGCGGGAGTACAGATACGCAGTATTTT. Protein product: CASSRTSGSTDTQYF.

The chain is built from TRBV5-1 and TRBJ2-7, with D hard to call. Trimming pared 1 base from V and 7 bases from J, leaving 18 bases between. The CDR3 spans 15 residues. From germline, CDR1 is SGHRS and CDR2 YFSETQ. The CDR3 sequence: CASSLTHPFLQEQYF. The CDR3 nucleotides read TGCGCCAGCAGCTTGACGCACCCTTTTCTGCAGGAGCAGTACTTC. Full variable domain (remainder filled in from reference TRBV5-1 and TRBJ2-7): KAGVTQTPRYLIKTRGQQVTLSCSPISGHRSVSWYQQTPGQGLQFLFEYFSETQRNKGNFPGRFSGRQFSNSRSEMNVSTLELGDSALYLCASSLTHPFLQEQYFGPGTRLTVT.

The CDR3 DNA reads as TGTGCCAGCAGTATCGCAGGGGGAGCTTTCTTT. Its protein is CASSIAGGAFF. The J gene is TRBJ1-1, the V gene TRBV12-3 or TRBV12-4; 7 bases fit TRBD1. The V and J ends lost 5 bases and 10 bases, in that order; junction bases with no gene match: 4. This CDR3 has 11 amino acids.

The rearrangement links TRBV7-3 to TRBJ2-3, with 9 nucleotides matching TRBD2. V was clipped by 5 bases and J by 1 base; unmatched bases: 4. This CDR3 has 15 residues. From germline, CDR1 is SGHTA and CDR2 FQGTGA. DNA for the CDR3: TGTGCCAGCAGCCCTAGCGGGACCCGCACAGATACGCAGTATTTT. The encoded protein is CASSPSGTRTDTQYF.

J is TRBJ1-1 and V is TRBV12-5, with 9 bases that match TRBD1. The CDR3 consists of 16 residues. Per the germline V gene, CDR1 is LGHNT and CDR2 is FRNRAP. V was pared by 1 base and J by 4 bases, with 7 bases of the junction left unmatched. Written as DNA, the CDR3 is TGTGCTAGTGGTTTGGACCGTGGACAGGGGTTCACTGAAGCTTTCTTT. Protein sequence: CASGLDRGQGFTEAFF. The variable domain in full, with the rest retrieved from reference TRBV12-5 and TRBJ1-1, is DARVTQTPRHKVTEMGQEVTMRCQPILGHNTVFWYRQTMMQGLELLAYFRNRAPLDDSGMPKDRFSAEMPDATLATLKIQPSEPRDSAVYFCASGLDRGQGFTEAFFGQGTRLTVV.

In its sample, this clone was seen a few times. The chain carries TRBV28 and TRBJ1-2; a weak D match, TRBD1 (6 bases). Germline values: CDR1 MDHEN, CDR2 SYDVKM. The CDR3 loop spans 16 amino acids. Trimming cost V 3 bases and J 7 bases, with 21 bases left between them. This CDR3 is CASSLYYVQGRSGYTF. The CDR3 DNA sequence: TGTGCCAGCAGTTTGTATTATGTCCAGGGGCGAAGTGGCTACACCTTC.

The rearrangement joins TRBV2 to TRBJ2-2, with TRBD1 matching 7 bases. This CDR3 region has 14 residues. The ends lost 3 bases at V and 5 bases at J; junction bases unmatched: 3. CDR1 SNHLY and CDR2 FYNNEI come from the germline V gene. The CDR3 sequence is CASSDRGRTGELFF. The CDR3 DNA sequence: TGTGCCAGCAGTGATAGGGGGCGAACCGGGGAGCTGTTTTTT.

V usage is TRBV7-9 and J usage is TRBJ2-1; D may be TRBD2 (5 bases). The CDR3 is made up of 17 amino acids. From germline, CDR1 is SEHNR and CDR2 FQNEAQ (reference sequence). Trimming took off 4 bases at V and 1 base at J, with 17 bases between the two ends. The CDR3 loop reads CASSSGGGRGSYNEQFF. The CDR3 nucleotides are TGTGCCAGCAGCTCCGGCGGCGGCCGGGGATCCTACAATGAGCAGTTCTTC.

The J gene is TRBJ2-1, the V gene TRBV6-5, with 9 bases lining up with TRBD1. This CDR3 is built from 15 residues. Trimming removed 5 bases from V and 4 bases from J; junction bases left unmatched: 6. Germline V gene lookup returns CDR1 MNHEY and CDR2 SVGAGI. CDR3 region: CASSPDRGLYNEQFF. The CDR3 DNA reads as TGTGCCAGCAGTCCGGACAGGGGCCTTTACAATGAGCAGTTCTTC.

The V call is TRBV20-1, the J call TRBJ2-5, with D uncertain. Germline V gene lookup returns CDR1 DFQATT and CDR2 SNEGSKA (reference sequence). The CDR3 length is 11 residues. V lost 6 bases and J 4 bases, leaving 9 bases between the germline ends. The CDR3 protein is CSASIGETQYF. CDR3 DNA: TGCAGTGCATCTATTGGAGAGACCCAGTACTTC.

This clone was found a few times. The V gene is TRBV6-6, the J gene TRBJ2-7, with 8 bases identical to TRBD1. V lost 7 bases, J lost 0 bases, and 5 bases stayed unmatched. The CDR3 runs to 14 residues. The germline CDR1 and CDR2 sequences are MNHNY and SVGAGI (reference sequence). CDR3 bases: TGTGCCAGCACCTGGACAGGGTACTCCTACGAGCAGTACTTC. Residues: CASTWTGYSYEQYF.

The V gene is TRBV28, the J gene TRBJ2-7, with 9 positions matching TRBD2. The germline V gene has CDR1 MDHEN and CDR2 SYDVKM. CDR3 length: 13 residues. J gave up 2 bases and V 8 bases, and 4 bases lay outside the gene matches. CDR3: CASFSGSTYEQYF. DNA of the CDR3: TGTGCCAGCTTTAGCGGGAGCACCTACGAGCAGTACTTC.

This chain connects TRBV27 to TRBJ2-7, with 8 bases identical to TRBD1. Looked up from germline, CDR1 is MNHEY and CDR2 is SMNVEV (reference sequence). The CDR3 is 14 residues long. Losses at the gene ends were 8 bases for V and 3 bases for J; bases not matched to a gene: 9. The CDR3 DNA follows: TGTGCCAGCTCACTCCGGGACAGGAGCTACGAGCAGTACTTC. This codes for CASSLRDRSYEQYF.

This chain connects TRBV3-1 (or the pseudogene TRBV3-2) to TRBJ1-3; no firm D call. Trimming cost V 1 base and J 7 bases, with 11 bases left between them. The germline gives CDR1 LGHDT, CDR2 YNNKEL (reference sequence). This CDR3 has 14 residues. The chain's CDR3 is CASSQGAADNTIYF. The CDR3 DNA is TGTGCCAGCAGCCAAGGCGCGGCTGACAACACCATATATTTT.

The rearrangement uses TRBV5-1 and TRBJ2-1; 8 bases match TRBD1. Germline lookup yields CDR1 SGHRS and CDR2 YFSETQ. J lost 7 bases, V lost 4 bases, and 7 bases had no gene match. The CDR3 is made up of 14 amino acids. CDR3 amino acids: CASSTGQGQNEQFF. The CDR3 region has the DNA TGCGCCAGCAGCACCGGACAGGGTCAGAATGAGCAGTTCTTC. Full variable domain (remainder filled in from reference TRBV5-1 and TRBJ2-1): KAGVTQTPRYLIKTRGQQVTLSCSPISGHRSVSWYQQTPGQGLQFLFEYFSETQRNKGNFPGRFSGRQFSNSRSEMNVSTLELGDSALYLCASSTGQGQNEQFFGPGTRLTVL.

V usage is TRBV30 and J usage is TRBJ1-2; TRBD1 agrees at 7 bases. Germline CDR1 is GTSNPN and CDR2 is SVGIG (reference sequence). The CDR3 has 14 residues. V was clipped by 8 bases and J by 8 bases; unmatched bases: 17. The CDR3 DNA reads TGTGCCCGGAAGTCTTTTCGACAGGGAAGCGGCTACACCTTC. As protein: CARKSFRQGSGYTF.

The chain employs TRBV28 and TRBJ2-5, with TRBD2 matching over 10 bases. Germline trimming cut 3 bases from V and 6 bases from J; bases unmatched to any gene: 4. Per the germline V gene, CDR1 is MDHEN and CDR2 is SYDVKM. The CDR3 sequence is 14 residues long. CDR3 residues: CASSLPSGSKTQYF. Here the CDR3 DNA reads TGTGCCAGCAGTTTGCCTAGCGGGAGTAAGACCCAGTACTTC.

Concerning this clone itself: One end of the junction fails to match germline, which may point to a read error. The chain couples TRBV7-9 to TRBJ1-2, with TRBD1 as a possible D gene (6 bases). The CDR3 spans 11 residues. CDR1 and CDR2 from the germline V gene are SEHNR and FQNEAQ (reference sequence). The CDR3 loop is CASSLADRSSF. The CDR3 coding sequence is TGTGCCAGCAGCTTAGCAGACAGGAGCTCTTTC.

This chain joins TRBV28 and TRBJ1-1; TRBD1 agrees at 9 bases. The CDR3 runs to 15 residues. CDR1 and CDR2 from the germline V gene are MDHEN and SYDVKM. The V segment lost 3 bases and the J segment 5 bases; nucleotides outside the gene matches: 7. The CDR3 DNA follows: TGTGCCAGCAGTTTCCCGGGACAGGGCGTGACTGAAGCTTTCTTT. Its translation is CASSFPGQGVTEAFF.

The V and J genes are TRBV2 and TRBJ2-1; 10 bases match TRBD2. This CDR3 comprises 15 residues. The V and J ends lost 6 bases and 16 bases, in that order; junction bases with no gene match: 18. Per germline, CDR1 SNHLY and CDR2 FYNNEI. CDR3: CASRPSGGRRNGRFF. For the CDR3, the DNA is TGTGCCAGCAGACCTAGCGGGGGCCGGAGGAATGGTCGTTTCTTC.

V is TRBV7-8 and J is TRBJ1-1, with 10 bases aligning to TRBD1. V lost 5 bases, J lost 11 bases, and 8 bases stayed unmatched. Germline CDR1 and CDR2: SGHVS and FQNEAQ. The CDR3 consists of 13 residues. The CDR3 here is CASSAPGQGTAFF. As DNA, the CDR3 is TGTGCCAGCAGCGCTCCGGGACAGGGGACGGCTTTCTTT.